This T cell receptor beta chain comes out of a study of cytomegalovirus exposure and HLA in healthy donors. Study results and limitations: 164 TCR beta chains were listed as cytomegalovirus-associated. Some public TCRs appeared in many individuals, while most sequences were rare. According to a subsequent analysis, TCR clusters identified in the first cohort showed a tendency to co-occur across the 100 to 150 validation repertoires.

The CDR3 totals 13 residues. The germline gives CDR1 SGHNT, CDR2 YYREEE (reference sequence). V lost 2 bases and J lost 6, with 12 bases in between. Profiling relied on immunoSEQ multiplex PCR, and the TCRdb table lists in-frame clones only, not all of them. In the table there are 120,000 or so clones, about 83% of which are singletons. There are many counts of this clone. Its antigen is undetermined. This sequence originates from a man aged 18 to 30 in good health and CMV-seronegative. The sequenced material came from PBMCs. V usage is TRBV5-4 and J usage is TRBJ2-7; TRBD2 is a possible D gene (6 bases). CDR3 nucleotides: TGTGCCAGCAGCTTCATCGGGAGCGGCGAGCAGTACTTC. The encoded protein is CASSFIGSGEQYF.